Sequencing of this T cell receptor (beta chain) was carried out in a study of cytomegalovirus exposure and HLA in healthy donors. V lost 3 bases and J 3 bases, leaving 9 bases between the germline ends. The length of the CDR3 is 14 residues. CDR1 MNHEY and CDR2 SMNVEV come from the germline V gene (reference sequence). Overall study results and limits: Analyzed later, most CMV-associated TCR beta chains appeared HLA-restricted.

Of note for this clone: The antigen is not known.

The PCR ran on 60 Vbeta and 13 Jbeta primers. The repertoire was sequenced with immunoSEQ multiplex PCR; TCRdb's copy has only in-frame clones and lacks some. The sample lists about 160,000 clones; 75% were seen once. The chain joins TRBV27 to TRBJ1-5; D is perhaps TRBD1 (6 bases). This TCR was sampled from a woman aged 45-65 years in good health and CMV-seropositive. The sequenced material came from PBMCs. The CDR3 bases are TGTGCCAGCAGTTTCCAGGGGAACAATCAGCCCCAGCATTTT. Protein: CASSFQGNNQPQHF.